This T cell receptor beta chain was retrieved from a study of long-term antiretroviral therapy in people with HIV. Sequencing used immunoSEQ v3.0 at survey level. Sequencing was performed with immunoSEQ multiplex PCR; in TCRdb, only in-frame clones are kept and a portion is missing. The table shows some 48,000 clones, with roughly 80% occurring only once. J was trimmed by 3 bases and V by 6 bases; bases with no gene match: 14. Germline V gives CDR1 LNHDA, CDR2 SQIVND (reference sequence). The CDR3 is 18 amino acids. This clone came up a few times. Its antigen is not identified. Study results and caveats: Patients on ART gained diversity, which nonetheless stayed below transplant donor controls.

This chain joins TRBV19 and TRBJ2-7, with 13 bases aligning to TRBD2. Sequenced material: unsorted PBMCs, taken 0.8 years after starting antiretroviral therapy. The clonotype was recovered from a woman aged 18-35 years with HIV. The CDR3 coding sequence is TGTGCCAGTAGCCCACCACGGACTAGCGGGAGTTACTACTACGAGCAGTACTTC. Translating it yields CASSPPRTSGSYYYEQYF.